These 28 T cell receptor beta chains share one sample of origin, sequenced in a study of blood T cell repertoires in COVID-19. This table comes from immunoSEQ multiplex PCR, and its TCRdb copy is limited to in-frame clones, with some not included. The sample holds 300,000 or so clones, about 87% seen once. The specimen was peripheral blood. The receptors were sampled from a woman between 40 and 50 years old with acute or convalescent COVID-19.

The V gene is TRBV6-1, the J gene TRBJ1-2, with unresolved D. The CDR3 consists of 15 residues. V was shortened by 2 bases and J by 0 bases, with 10 bases between the two germline ends. CDR1 and CDR2 (germline): MNHNS, SASEGT. The CDR3 reads CASSEWVAANYGYTF. As DNA, the CDR3 is TGTGCCAGCAGTGAATGGGTAGCAGCTAACTATGGCTACACCTTC.

The chain employs TRBV3-1 (or the pseudogene TRBV3-2) and TRBJ2-3; 7 nucleotides agree with TRBD2. V shed 4 bases, J shed 0 bases, and the junction held 4 bases outside the gene matches. Germline V lookup: CDR1 LGHDT, CDR2 YNNKEL (reference sequence). The CDR3 covers 15 residues. The CDR3: CASSRGRASTDTQYF. CDR3 sequence (DNA): TGTGCCAGCAGCCGGGGGAGGGCCAGCACAGATACGCAGTATTTT.

This chain joins TRBV27 and TRBJ1-1; D is perhaps TRBD1 (5 bases). From germline, CDR1 is MNHEY and CDR2 SMNVEV (reference sequence). The CDR3 length is 13 residues. V was trimmed by 5 bases and J by 0 bases, leaving 7 bases between them. The CDR3 is CASSKGMNTEAFF. In DNA form, the CDR3 reads TGTGCCAGCAGTAAGGGGATGAACACTGAAGCTTTCTTT.

This clone has a single count. CDR3 sequence: CASSKYTVSYEQYV. DNA for the CDR3: TGTGCCAGCAGTAAATATACAGTCTCCTACGAGCAGTACGTC. The J gene is TRBJ2-7, the V gene TRBV6-5; no clear D gene. Per the germline V gene, CDR1 is MNHEY and CDR2 is SVGAGI. Trimming removed 5 bases from V and 0 bases from J, with 11 bases in between. This CDR3 spans 14 amino acids.

V is TRBV10-2 and J is TRBJ1-1; the D is unclear. The germline gives CDR1 WSHSY, CDR2 SAAADI. Trimming shortened V by 7 bases and J by 0 bases, and 9 bases separated the two germline ends. The CDR3 extends over 13 amino acids. The CDR3 reads CASTKLMNTEAFF. The CDR3 region has the DNA TGCGCCAGCACAAAACTCATGAACACTGAAGCTTTCTTT.

The V gene is TRBV5-1, the J gene TRBJ1-5, with D possibly being TRBD1 (6 bases). This CDR3 is built from 16 residues. CDR1 is SGHRS and CDR2 is YFSETQ in the germline V gene. Trimming cost V 4 bases and J 5 bases, with 19 bases left between them. CDR3 sequence: CASSPGWGLGDQPQHF. CDR3 nucleotide sequence: TGCGCCAGCAGCCCCGGTTGGGGGCTGGGGGATCAGCCCCAGCATTTT.

V is TRBV5-5 and J is TRBJ2-5; 8 bases fit TRBD2. Trimming took 4 bases from V and 3 from J; bases not matched to a gene: 8. The CDR3 sequence is 15 residues long. Germline-derived CDR1 and CDR2 are SGHKS and YYEKEE (reference sequence). This CDR3 is CASSPGLVLKETQYF. For the CDR3, the DNA is TGTGCCAGCAGCCCGGGACTAGTCCTTAAAGAGACCCAGTACTTC.

This clone has just a few counts. The V call is TRBV7-8, the J call TRBJ1-4, with a possible D match to TRBD1 (5 bases). The germline CDR1 and CDR2 sequences are SGHVS and FQNEAQ. The length of the CDR3 is 18 residues. Trimming cost V 5 bases and J 0 bases, with 19 bases left between them. CDR3 amino acids: CASSGGTLQAATNEKLFF. The CDR3 coding sequence is TGTGCCAGCAGCGGAGGAACATTACAGGCTGCAACTAATGAAAAACTGTTTTTT.

The V gene is TRBV5-4, the J gene TRBJ2-7; no clear D gene. CDR1 is SGHNT, CDR2 YYREEE, per germline (reference sequence). This CDR3 is built from 13 residues. The V end lost 3 bases, the J end lost 3 bases, and 10 bases lay between the germline ends. In DNA, the CDR3 is TGTGCCAGCAGCTCAGCCGGGTTCTACGAGCAGTACGTC. Encoded protein: CASSSAGFYEQYV.

The chain recombines TRBV30 with TRBJ1-4; D not certain. The CDR3 has 13 residues. Germline V CDR1 and CDR2: GTSNPN, SVGIG (reference sequence). The germline V and J ends were trimmed by 1 base and 5 bases, with 8 bases remaining between them. The CDR3 loop reads CAWSATFNEKLFF. CDR3 bases: TGTGCCTGGAGTGCGACTTTCAATGAAAAACTGTTTTTT.

J is TRBJ1-4 and V is TRBV5-1, with 9 bases matching TRBD1. CDR1 and CDR2 from the germline V gene are SGHRS and YFSETQ. After removal of 4 bases from V and 7 bases from J, the junction contained 11 bases not matched to a gene. The CDR3 contains 16 residues. The CDR3, as DNA: TGCGCCAGCAGCACCTCTACAGGGGGCGGCGGTGAAAAACTGTTTTTT. It specifies CASSTSTGGGGEKLFF.

The chain couples TRBV3-1 (or the pseudogene TRBV3-2) to TRBJ1-6, with D tentatively TRBD1 (6 bases). Deletions cut 4 bases from V and 4 bases from J, with 11 bases between. The V gene's germline CDR1 is LGHDT and CDR2 YNNKEL (reference sequence). CDR3 size: 15 residues. The CDR3 DNA is TGTGCCAGCAGCCCCGGGACACCTTATAATTCACCCCTCCACTTT. It is translated as CASSPGTPYNSPLHF.

The chain carries TRBV27 and TRBJ1-2; a weak D match, TRBD1 (6 bases). The CDR3 extends over 16 amino acids. Trimming cost V 2 bases and J 1 base, with 14 bases left between them. CDR1 MNHEY and CDR2 SMNVEV come from the germline V gene (reference sequence). The CDR3 DNA reads as TGTGCCAGCAGTTTAAGGCCAGGGGAGCTTAACTATGGCTACACCTTC. It is translated as CASSLRPGELNYGYTF.

The table lists this clone with a count of one. The gene calls are TRBV11-2 and TRBJ2-3, with 7 bases identical to TRBD2. Germline CDR1 SGHAT, CDR2 FQNNGV. J was trimmed by 1 base and V by 3 bases; bases with no gene match: 1. This CDR3 spans 14 amino acids. CDR3 DNA sequence: TGTGCCAGCAGCTTTCGGGGGGGCACAGATACGCAGTATTTT. Its protein is CASSFRGGTDTQYF.

The chain carries TRBV10-3 and TRBJ1-5; D gene ambiguous. Germline lookup yields CDR1 ENHRY and CDR2 SYGVKD. CDR3 length equals 14 residues. V was pared by 6 bases and J by 3 bases, with 12 bases between. The CDR3 bases are TGTGCCATCAGCCCTGACACGTACAATCAGCCCCAGCATTTT. As protein: CAISPDTYNQPQHF.

The rearrangement joins TRBV29-1 to TRBJ2-3, with TRBD1 matching over 7 bases. Germline CDR1 reads SQVTM; CDR2 reads ANQGSEA. The CDR3 has 15 residues. The V gene end was trimmed by 3 bases and the J gene end by 3 bases; junction bases not matched to a gene: 9. DNA for the CDR3: TGCAGCGTTGATGGGGTAGACAGGGTGACAGATACGCAGTATTTT. Its protein product is CSVDGVDRVTDTQYF.

This chain uses TRBV2 with TRBJ1-4; D gene ambiguous. The V gene lost 2 bases and the J gene lost 7 bases, with 5 bases spanning the gap. The CDR3 totals 12 residues. Germline loops: CDR1 SNHLY, CDR2 FYNNEI. The DNA of the CDR3 is TGTGCCAGCAGTGAATCAGGTGAAAAACTGTTTTTT. The encoded protein is CASSESGEKLFF.

The chain uses TRBV21-1 and TRBJ2-7; the table names TRBD1, a call not compared with the DNA. TRBV21-1 counts as a pseudogene. The CDR3 is 14 amino acids. The CDR3 DNA reads TGTGCCAGCACTAGTAGAGACAGCATCTACGAGCAGTACGTC. It yields the protein CASTSRDSIYEQYV.

DNA of the CDR3: TGTGCCAGCAGCTTAGGCCAGGGGGTCACCCAAGGCACGCAGTATTTT. It translates to CASSLGQGVTQGTQYF. The rearrangement joins TRBV13 to TRBJ2-3; TRBD1 agrees at 7 bases. CDR1 and CDR2 (germline): PRHDT, FYEKMQ (reference sequence). The CDR3 extends over 16 amino acids. Trimming removed 0 bases from V and 9 bases from J; junction bases left unmatched: 12.

V and J are TRBV7-9 and TRBJ2-1, with 8 positions matching TRBD1. The CDR3 runs 15 residues. V lost 5 bases, J lost 2 bases, and 5 bases stayed unmatched. CDR1 is SEHNR, CDR2 FQNEAQ, per germline (reference sequence). The CDR3, as DNA: TGTGCCAGCAGCCCCCGACAGGGGACCTACAATGAGCAGTTCTTC. Its protein is CASSPRQGTYNEQFF.

The V and J genes are TRBV6-6 and TRBJ1-4, with 7 bases fitting TRBD1. The germline CDR1 and CDR2 sequences are MNHNY and SVGAGI (reference sequence). Trimming at V came to 5 bases and at J to 7 bases, leaving 7 bases not matched to a gene. The length of the CDR3 is 14 residues. The CDR3 DNA follows: TGTGCCAGCAGTCCCCGACAGGGAGGTGAAAAACTGTTTTTT. It yields the protein CASSPRQGGEKLFF.

The chain couples TRBV4-1 to TRBJ1-1; TRBD1 might be the D (5 bases). In germline, CDR1 is MGHRA, CDR2 YSYEKL. The V gene lost 2 bases and the J gene lost 3 bases, with 16 bases spanning the gap. There are 16 residues in the CDR3. CDR3 loop: CASSQQLGGADTEAFF. The CDR3 DNA sequence: TGCGCCAGCAGCCAACAACTGGGAGGGGCTGACACTGAAGCTTTCTTT.

The rearrangement joins TRBV7-3 to TRBJ2-3, with 9 bases that match TRBD2. The V segment lost 3 bases and the J segment 4 bases; nucleotides outside the gene matches: 5. This CDR3 has 15 amino acids. CDR1 is SGHTA, CDR2 FQGTGA, per germline. Here the CDR3 DNA reads TGTGCCAGCAGCTTGAGTCTAGCGGGGTCAGATACGCAGTATTTT. It codes for CASSLSLAGSDTQYF.

The V and J genes are TRBV20-1 and TRBJ2-5; TRBD1 might be the D (6 bases). From germline, CDR1 is DFQATT and CDR2 SNEGSKA (reference sequence). Trimming pared 3 bases from V and 3 bases from J, leaving 8 bases between. CDR3 length: 12 residues. The CDR3 protein is CSASYREETQYF. The CDR3 coding sequence is TGCAGTGCTAGTTACAGGGAAGAGACCCAGTACTTC.

The chain has TRBV4-2 and TRBJ1-1; 8 bases are a match to TRBD1. V dropped 1 base and J dropped 6; count of bases not matched to a gene: 13. Germline CDR1 LGHNA, CDR2 YNFKEQ. The CDR3 loop spans 17 amino acids. CDR3 nucleotide sequence: TGTGCCAGCAGCCAAGTTCGGCAGGGGGCCAGCGGCGCTGAAGCTTTCTTT. Protein sequence: CASSQVRQGASGAEAFF.

This clone has just one count. V is TRBV9 and J is TRBJ1-6; 11 bases are a match to TRBD1. V lost 3 bases and J lost 6; bases outside the gene matches: 5. Germline V gene lookup returns CDR1 SGDLS and CDR2 YYNGEE. The CDR3 is 16 amino acids. CDR3 amino acids: CASSGGDRGSNSPLHF. The DNA of the CDR3 is TGTGCCAGCAGCGGAGGGGACAGGGGGTCTAATTCACCCCTCCACTTT.

The gene calls are TRBV11-2 and TRBJ1-1; TRBD1 matches at 9 bases. With V trimmed by 5 bases and J by 1 base, 2 bases remained unmatched. The CDR3 is 14 residues long. Germline assignment: CDR1 SGHAT and CDR2 FQNNGV. The CDR3 sequence is CASSQTGGNTEAFF. CDR3 DNA: TGTGCCAGCAGCCAGACAGGGGGGAACACTGAAGCTTTCTTT.

This rearrangement joins TRBV5-8 to TRBJ2-1; 7 positions agree with TRBD1. The CDR3 runs to 16 residues. V lost 4 bases and J lost 4; bases outside the gene matches: 11. Germline CDR1 and CDR2: SGHTS and YDEGEE. This CDR3 reads CASSGRGGQAYNEQFF. The CDR3 DNA sequence: TGTGCCAGCAGCGGCCGAGGGGGCCAGGCATACAATGAGCAGTTCTTC.